This TCR beta chain was captured in a study of graft-versus-host responses after intestinal transplantation. The germline CDR1 and CDR2 sequences are SGDLS and YYNGEE. V gave up 0 bases and J gave up 2 bases, with 8 bases separating them. The CDR3 runs 14 residues. Profiling relied on immunoSEQ multiplex PCR, and the TCRdb table lists in-frame clones only, not all of them. The table includes 77,000 or so clones, approximately 92% detected once. The specimen was PBMCs, collected 98 days after intestinal transplantation. This sequence joins TRBV9 and TRBJ2-5; maybe TRBD2 (5 bases). This sequence originates from a human patient who received an intestinal transplant, so some T cells may come from the graft donor. The CDR3 DNA sequence: TGTGCCAGCAGCGTAGGAGGGCTTCAAGAGACCCAGTACTTC. Protein: CASSVGGLQETQYF. Supplemented by reference TRBV9 and TRBJ2-5, the full variable domain reads DSGVTQTPKHLITATGQRVTLRCSPRSGDLSVYWYQQSLDQGLQFLIQYYNGEERAKGNILERFSAQQFPDLHSELNLSSLELGDSALYFCASSVGGLQETQYFGPGTRLLVL.